This T cell receptor beta chain was sequenced for a study of cytomegalovirus exposure and HLA in healthy donors. Broader study findings: Many donors shared some public TCRs, even though most TCR sequences were rare.

A multiplex PCR was run with 60 Vbeta primers and 13 Jbeta primers. Sequencing used immunoSEQ multiplex PCR; TCRdb keeps in-frame clones, though not all of them. Of fewer than 250,000 clones detected, 80% to 90% appear once; the ten largest clones hold about 3.1%. Looked up from germline, CDR1 is MDHEN and CDR2 is SYDVKM. V was trimmed by 2 bases and J by 11 bases, leaving 27 bases between them. The CDR3 extends over 17 amino acids. In the case of this clone: Its target is not known.

This TCR came from a young man in good health and CMV-seronegative. This chain joins TRBV28 and TRBJ2-5, with D possibly matching TRBD2 (6 bases). The sample was PBMCs. Here the CDR3 reads CASSLGLGGLWGVPQYF. The CDR3 DNA reads TGTGCCAGCAGTTTAGGATTAGGAGGCTTATGGGGGGTCCCGCAGTACTTC.